The present TCR beta chain was sequenced within a study of shared clonotypes between healthy human individuals (dated by TCRdb to the early 2020s). For the wider study: The cohort included three men and a couple of women between 18 and 49 years of age. For each donor, CD4 naive and CD4 memory were each given three plates, CD8 naive was given two plates, and CD8 memory was given one plate. To estimate repertoire size and how much clonotypes are shared between individuals, the study performed deep sequencing of blood TCR repertoires from a handful of healthy adults. To increase sequencing depth and limit assay-specific biases, TCR repertoire library preparation and sequencing were carried out by different laboratories using diverse techniques. Each donor's leukapheresis produced roughly between about 0.9 and 9.5 billion PBMCs. Study-wide conclusions, independent of this receptor: Incomplete sequencing was indicated by rarefaction of sorted-subset datasets, despite the large sequencing depth. Compared with non-shared clonotypes, the clonotypes found in all four sorted-subset donors had higher generation probabilities. Pairwise subsampling indicated that sequencing depth was expected to affect the degree of clonotype sharing among donors. The genetic and exposure-history diversity represented was limited by the small number of donors. Across a few donors, 5% to 6% of naive CD4, around 3.3% of naive CD8, 2.3% of memory CD4, and about 0.4% of memory CD8 clonotypes were shared. Sampling was restricted to blood, and TCR repertoires in tissues likely differ from the TCR repertoires found in blood. Naive subsets generally had larger estimated clonotype richness than memory subsets.

Concerning this clone itself: Its recognized antigen is unknown. No much larger clone is present one base from it, and per-base qualities are unavailable.

TCR CDR3 regions were amplified from genomic DNA by multiplex PCR using the deep immunoSEQ assay. Genomic DNA extracted from each cell subset was distributed evenly over all wells of several immunoSEQ 96-well plates, and each plate served as one replicate. Each replicate PCR for sorted subsets received about 180 ng genomic DNA, equal to about 30,000 T cell genomes. Purified libraries were quantified with a Qubit 3.0 fluorometer, sized on a Bioanalyzer 2100, and re-quantified with the KAPA Library Quantification kit. A separate single-read 150-cycle Illumina NextSeq 550 flow cell was used to sequence each immunoSEQ 96-well plate. Regarding the original processing steps: Because only junctional sequences without quality scores were contained in the immunoSEQ output, filtering matching that applied to full-length reads could not be performed. To assign V/J genes and CDR3, sequences were annotated using PyIR, a Python wrapper for IgBLAST v1.9, with IMGT germline references. Reads with weak V/J assignments (E-value above 1e-6), missing CDR3, stop codons, out-of-frame junctions, or ambiguous translated residues were removed. V3J clonotypes were defined by identical inferred V gene, J gene, and CDR3 amino acid sequence. Percentage overlap between repertoires was computed as shared unique clonotypes divided by the size of the smaller repertoire. Repertoire richness was assessed with RTK rarefaction, the Chao1 estimator, and Recon v2.1 estimates of unobserved clonotypes. Generation probabilities for all TCRbeta clonotypes obtained by the gDNA method from a few donors were computed using OLGA. TCRdb re-hosts the immuneACCESS table, in-frame sequences only. Its copies lack some clones; in the studies checked, an unresolved V gene accounts for under half of them, and the cause for the rest is not known. V and J calls and clone size are given by that table; D and trimming were obtained from the DNA. The table for this sample lists under 1,100,000 clones; about 80% of them were counted only once. Together, the top ten hold 1.4% of the sample.

Healthy HIV-negative adults with no recently reported acute infections or vaccinations were included as donors. Every donor was a Caucasian adult living in Nashville, Tennessee, USA. CD4+ T cells were enriched by magnetic negative selection, after which naive cells were positively selected on CD45RA and the negative fraction was taken as the memory subset. After blood collection by leukapheresis, PBMCs were isolated using Ficoll-Histopaque density gradient centrifugation and then cryopreserved in the vapor phase of liquid nitrogen. Purity and quantity of every magnetically sorted T cell population were checked by analytical flow cytometry. Genomic DNA was isolated from each sorted fraction and quantified by UV absorbance on a Nanodrop 2000c. The sequence was collected from a man in his late teens or twenties in good health. The sequenced material came from memory CD4+ T cells sorted from blood. The cell subset or site tag for this specimen amounts to: CD45RA-negative fraction.

The CDR3 here reads CASREGLAGVGNEQFF. The nucleotide sequence reads TGTGCCAGCAGAGAGGGACTAGCGGGAGTAGGCAATGAGCAGTTCTTC. The chain couples TRBV2 to TRBJ2-1; 14 bases in the middle match TRBD2. Looking up the germline V gene yields CDR1 SNHLY and CDR2 FYNNEI. The CDR3 covers 16 residues, taking in both the cysteine and the phenylalanine. The only DNA kept is the CDR3, 48 bases in frame from the first base. The V end gives up 6 bases and the J end 6 bases, leaving 7 bases in the junction not matched to a gene.